This TCR beta chain was sequenced for a study of shared clonotypes between healthy human individuals (dated by TCRdb to 2018 to 2021). Background for the entire study: The cohort included a few men and a couple of women between 18 and 49 years of age. To increase sequencing depth and limit assay-specific biases, different laboratories used diverse techniques to prepare libraries and sequence TCR repertoires. For each donor, three plates each were used for CD4 naive and CD4 memory, two plates were used for CD8 naive, and one plate was used for CD8 memory. The study deeply sequenced blood TCR repertoires of five healthy adults to estimate repertoire size and the extent of clonotype sharing between individuals. Per donor, leukapheresis produced somewhere between about 0.94 and 9 billion PBMCs. The paper's findings and limits, for the study overall: Pairwise subsampling indicated that sequencing depth was expected to affect the degree of clonotype sharing among donors. Naive subsets generally had larger estimated clonotype richness than memory subsets did. Even with the large sequencing depth, rarefaction of the sorted-subset datasets indicated that sequencing was incomplete. Sampling was restricted to blood, and TCR repertoires in tissue are likely to differ from TCR repertoires in blood. The small number of donors limited the genetic and exposure-history diversity represented. Roughly 5% of naive CD4, approximately 3.7% of naive CD8, about 2.4% of memory CD4, and around 0.4% of memory CD8 clonotypes were shared across several donors. Higher generation probabilities were observed for clonotypes shared by all four sorted-subset donors than for non-shared clonotypes.

Using the deep immunoSEQ assay, multiplex PCR amplified TCR CDR3 regions from genomic DNA. Genomic DNA extracted from each cell subset was distributed evenly over all wells of several immunoSEQ 96-well plates, and each plate served as one replicate. For sorted subsets, about 210 ng of genomic DNA, equivalent to 25,000 to 30,000 T cell genomes, went into each replicate PCR. Purified libraries were quantified with a Qubit 3.0 fluorometer, sized on a Bioanalyzer 2100, and re-quantified with the KAPA Library Quantification kit. A separate single-read 150-cycle Illumina NextSeq 550 flow cell was used to sequence each immunoSEQ 96-well plate. The paper's processing steps were these. Because the immunoSEQ output included only junctional sequences and no quality scores, the filtering could not be the same as the filtering used for full-length reads. Sequences were annotated with PyIR, a Python wrapper for IgBLAST v1.9, and V/J genes and CDR3 were assigned using IMGT germline references. Reads with weak V/J assignments (E-value above 1e-6), missing CDR3, stop codons, out-of-frame junctions, or ambiguous translated residues were removed. A V3J clonotype was defined by an identical inferred V gene, J gene, and CDR3 amino acid sequence. Percentage overlap between repertoires was computed as shared unique clonotypes divided by the size of the smaller repertoire. Three approaches were used to assess repertoire richness: RTK rarefaction, the Chao1 estimator, and Recon v2.1 estimates of unobserved clonotypes. For all TCRbeta clonotypes obtained by the gDNA method from a few donors, generation probabilities were computed with OLGA. What TCRdb holds here is the immuneACCESS table cut down to in-frame rearrangements. Part of the clones is not present; checked against another copy, under half of the missing clones reflect an unresolved V gene, and the others are unexplained. That table furnishes V, J and clone size, whereas the DNA furnished D and trimming. This sample holds over a million clones; approximately 68% were observed only once. The top ten clonotypes cover around 1.4% of the sample.

A remark on this clone: Its cognate antigen has yet to be identified. There are no base qualities to consult, and no much larger clone falls within one base.

Donors were healthy HIV-negative adults with no recently reported acute infections or vaccinations. Every donor was a Caucasian adult living in Nashville, Tennessee, USA. CD4+ T cells were enriched by magnetic negative selection; naive cells were then positively selected on CD45RA, and the negative fraction formed the memory subset. Blood was collected by leukapheresis, and PBMCs were isolated by Ficoll-Histopaque density gradient centrifugation and then cryopreserved in liquid nitrogen vapor phase. Purity and quantity of every magnetically sorted T cell population were checked by analytical flow cytometry. Genomic DNA was isolated from every sorted fraction and measured by UV absorbance on a Nanodrop 2000c. The sample comprised memory CD4+ T cells sorted from blood. This sample's cell subset or site label indicates: CD45RA-negative fraction. The sequence derives from a man between 18 and 35 years old in good health.

The CDR3 corresponds to CASSYPSNEQFF. The DNA sequence reads TGTGCCAGCAGCTACCCCAGCAATGAGCAGTTCTTC. The chain uses TRBV9 and TRBJ2-1; there is no confident call for the D gene. A distance of 8 bases separates the germline ends of V and J, which lose 4 bases and 6 bases respectively. The CDR3 measures 12 amino acids from cysteine to phenylalanine. CDR3 DNA is the only sequence kept; it has 36 bases, read in frame from the first base. Sequences SGDLS (CDR1) and YYNGEE (CDR2) are obtained from the germline V gene.